This entry features one T cell receptor beta chain sequence. This receptor's antigen is unknown. No quality values exist for individual bases; no much larger clone is one base distant. Genomic DNA served as template for TCR beta VDJ combination and CDR3 sequence profiling. An Illumina HiSeq 2000 was the platform used for TCR repertoire sequencing. The published analysis was carried out like this. Repertoires were assessed using TRBV/TRBJ rearrangement plots, CDR3 size and DJ length profiles, and Simpson's diversity index. Whichever DNA sequence was most abundant in the deep sequencing data was defined as the immunodominant clone. CDR3 amino acid sequences were checked for sharing between subjects and were compared against published repertoires and the VDJdb database. Clones were called with MiXCR by TCRdb after fastp trimmed the public reads at Q25, and only in-frame beta chains were retained. Each record represents a unique CDR3 protein, reported with the most common genes and DNA among its rows. TCRdb assigned the V and J calls; the authors' analysis was not used. The sample table shows approximately 220,000 distinct CDR3 sequences, and around 45% are seen once. The top ten clonotypes cover over 7.5% of the sample.

This record comes from a study of CD8+CD57+ T cells in acquired aplastic anemia (dated by TCRdb to 2017 to 2018). In the study overall: DNA extracted from sorted CD4+ and CD8+ cells had a mean of roughly 3 ug, with a range of about 0.2 to 30 ug. CD8+CD57+ expansion was defined as frequency above the mean frequency observed in healthy subjects. Broad study findings and their caveats: Between patients and healthy controls, no significant difference in CD8+ Simpson's diversity was found (P=0.060). Twenty-nine CD8+ CDR3 sequences were shared between patients and controls but appeared highly expressed in patients and within their immunodominant clones.

From the cysteine through the phenylalanine, the CDR3 covers 20 amino acids. The kept DNA is CDR3 alone, 60 bases in frame from the first base. Relative to germline, V is 6 bases shorter and J is 0 bases shorter, with 29 bases between their ends. The germline V gene specifies MNHNS as CDR1 and SASEGT as CDR2. Expansion of CD8+CD57+ cells had been shown by flow cytometry in the patients chosen for sequencing. Every patient had severe acquired aplastic anemia, diagnosed using the International Study of Aplastic Anemia and Agranulocytosis and Camitta criteria. No patient had received any therapy when blood was sampled. In this study, sorted CD4+ and CD8+ T cells from the blood of healthy subjects and of severe aplastic anemia patients had their TCR repertoires deep-sequenced. Patients were enrolled in the USA under clinicaltrials.gov protocols 00001620, 01623167, 00001397, 00071045, 00081523 and 00961064. Ficoll-Paque density gradient centrifugation was used to isolate peripheral blood mononuclear cells. Before DNA extraction, CD4+ and CD8+ T cells were sorted with FACS or magnetic beads.

Recombination linked TRBV6-1 to TRBJ1-1; D gene: possibly TRBD1, on 5 matching bases. The receptor was isolated from a human donor with aplastic anemia. The specimen sequenced was sorted CD4+, CD8+, or CD8+CD57+ T cells (not recorded which) from PBMCs. CDR3 loop: CASRGPDQHTGVRLNTEAFF. The DNA is as follows: TGTGCCAGCAGGGGACCCGACCAACACACGGGTGTTAGACTGAACACTGAAGCTTTCTTT.